This T cell receptor (beta chain) was observed in a study of cytomegalovirus exposure and HLA in healthy donors. Regarding the study as a whole: Some 150 TCR beta chains were listed as cytomegalovirus-associated.

Primers included in the PCR were 60 Vbeta and 13 Jbeta primers. Libraries were prepared by immunoSEQ multiplex PCR; TCRdb keeps only in-frame clonotypes and omits some of them. Among 120,000 or so clones listed, around 76% were seen once. In regard to this clone: What it recognizes is unknown.

Germline values: CDR1 SGHAT, CDR2 FQNNGV. The CDR3 is 15 amino acids. Trimming cost V 2 bases and J 4 bases, with 14 bases left between them. The receptor was derived from a man aged 60 to 69 in good health and CMV-seropositive. Sequencing used PBMCs. This chain links TRBV11-2 with TRBJ1-2; a weak D match, TRBD1 (6 bases). The CDR3 bases are TGTGCCAGCAGCTTAAGCCGCACAGGGAGCTATGGCTACACCTTC. Its protein is CASSLSRTGSYGYTF.